The entry that follows covers one T cell receptor beta chain sequence. The sample is drawn from a study of blood T cell repertoires in COVID-19. Study details: The United States, Italy and Spain provided the acute and convalescent COVID-19 samples. PBMCs, B-cell-depleted T cells, or T cells were the source of the cDNA or gDNA that made up the material.

Study processing details: How many nucleated cells were present was estimated from reference gene primer amplification. Profiled with immunoSEQ multiplex PCR; TCRdb holds only in-frame clones, not every one. That table gives V, J and clone size, and the DNA gave D and trimming. The data contain around 250,000 clones, 80% to 85% of them singletons. Germline V CDR1 and CDR2: SGHRS, YFSETQ. The CDR3 totals 14 residues. The junction had 7 bases not matched to a gene; V was cut back by 4 bases and J by 4 bases. The sequencing sample was made of peripheral blood. The chain couples TRBV5-1 to TRBJ1-1; 7 nucleotides agree with TRBD1. This clonotype was sampled from a woman between 35 and 50 years old who had recovered from COVID-19. This CDR3 is CASSPNRGGTEAFF. Here the CDR3 DNA reads TGCGCCAGCAGCCCCAACAGGGGAGGCACTGAAGCTTTCTTT. The full variable domain, rest sourced from reference TRBV5-1 and TRBJ1-1, is KAGVTQTPRYLIKTRGQQVTLSCSPISGHRSVSWYQQTPGQGLQFLFEYFSETQRNKGNFPGRFSGRQFSNSRSEMNVSTLELGDSALYLCASSPNRGGTEAFFGQGTRLTVV.